This T cell receptor beta chain appears in the sequencing data of a study of T cell changes during pregnancy in multiple sclerosis. Generated by immunoSEQ multiplex PCR, the TCRdb table keeps only in-frame clones and is missing some. The profile shows tens of thousands of clones, 88% of them singletons. The germline V gene has CDR1 MNHEY and CDR2 SVGAGI. Trimming took off 5 bases at V and 6 bases at J, with 14 bases between the two ends. The length of the CDR3 is 14 residues. The chain joins TRBV6-5 to TRBJ2-4; D is undetermined. Sequences were derived from peripheral blood, sampled in the first trimester of pregnancy. The receptor was derived from a female donor with multiple sclerosis, enrolled in a pregnancy study. CDR3 loop: CASSATRVGNIQYF. The CDR3 coding sequence is TGTGCCAGCAGTGCTACACGGGTTGGAAACATTCAGTACTTC.